The entry below gives a single T cell receptor beta chain sequence along with its context. Its antigen is not identified. With 0 bases clipped from V and 8 bases from J, the junction kept 4 bases outside the gene matches. From germline, CDR1 is SGHRS and CDR2 YFSETQ. This CDR3 spans 14 amino acids. The data are from a study of PD-1 blockade in classical Hodgkin lymphoma. Study findings and constraints: Prior to therapy, complete responders displayed diversity much like that of newly diagnosed patients. No one has yet defined what causes the repertoire differences, which may be disease activity or prior therapy.

TCRdb's table, derived via immunoSEQ multiplex PCR, lists solely in-frame clones and lacks some. The sample carries 20,000 to 25,000 clones, nearly 75% recorded once. The patients all showed relapse after autologous stem cell transplantation, while their brentuximab vedotin exposure varied. The source is a human donor with classical Hodgkin lymphoma. This chain uses TRBV5-1 with TRBJ1-4; 7 bases are a match to TRBD1. The material sequenced was peripheral blood mononuclear cells (PBMCs), taken before the second cycle of nivolumab. The CDR3 DNA reads as TGCGCCAGCAGCTTGGCCAGGGGGAAAGAAAAACTGTTTTTT. It is translated as CASSLARGKEKLFF.